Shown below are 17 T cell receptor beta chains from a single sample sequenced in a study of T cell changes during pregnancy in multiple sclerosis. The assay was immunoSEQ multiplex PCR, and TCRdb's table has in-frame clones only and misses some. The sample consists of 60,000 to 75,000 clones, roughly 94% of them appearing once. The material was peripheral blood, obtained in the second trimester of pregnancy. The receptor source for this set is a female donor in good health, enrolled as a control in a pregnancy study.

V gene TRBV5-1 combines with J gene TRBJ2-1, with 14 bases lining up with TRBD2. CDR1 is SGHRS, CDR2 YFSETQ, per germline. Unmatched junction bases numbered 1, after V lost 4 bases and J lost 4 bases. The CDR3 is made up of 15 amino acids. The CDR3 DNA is TGCGCCAGCAGCGGGACTAGCGGGAGATACAATGAGCAGTTCTTC. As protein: CASSGTSGRYNEQFF.

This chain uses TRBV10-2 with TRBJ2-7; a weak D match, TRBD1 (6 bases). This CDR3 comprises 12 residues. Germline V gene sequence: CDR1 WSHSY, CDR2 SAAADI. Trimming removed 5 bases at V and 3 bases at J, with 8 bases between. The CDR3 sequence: CASSQQGYEQYF. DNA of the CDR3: TGCGCCAGCAGTCAACAGGGCTACGAGCAGTACTTC.

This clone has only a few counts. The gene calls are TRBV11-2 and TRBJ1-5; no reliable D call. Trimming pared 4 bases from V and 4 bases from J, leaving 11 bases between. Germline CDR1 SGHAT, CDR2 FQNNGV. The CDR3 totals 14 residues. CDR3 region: CASSSTGLNQPQHF. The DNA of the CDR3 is TGTGCCAGCAGCTCGACGGGTCTGAATCAGCCCCAGCATTTT.

This CDR3 reads CASSADRGYIQYF. For the CDR3, the DNA is TGTGCCAGCAGCGCCGACAGGGGCTACATTCAGTACTTC. This chain joins TRBV6-4 and TRBJ2-4; 8 positions agree with TRBD1. The J segment lost 8 bases and the V segment lost 6 bases, leaving 6 bases of the junction unmatched. The CDR3 contains 13 residues. CDR1 is MRHNA and CDR2 is SNTAGT in the germline V gene.

CDR3: CASSLALGSGTYEQYF. CDR3 nucleotide sequence: TGTGCCAGCAGCTTAGCGCTCGGTAGCGGCACCTACGAGCAGTACTTC. The chain uses TRBV7-2 and TRBJ2-7; D possibly corresponds to TRBD2 (6 bases). V lost 0 bases to trimming and J lost 2 bases, with 14 bases between them. Germline values: CDR1 SGHTA, CDR2 FQGNSA. This CDR3 contains 16 residues.

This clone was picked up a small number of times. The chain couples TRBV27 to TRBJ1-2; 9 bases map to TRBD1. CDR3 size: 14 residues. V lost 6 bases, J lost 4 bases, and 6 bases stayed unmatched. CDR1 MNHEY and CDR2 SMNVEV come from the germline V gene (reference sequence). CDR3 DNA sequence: TGTGCCAGCAGAATACAGGGGGCTAGCTATGGCTACACCTTC. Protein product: CASRIQGASYGYTF.

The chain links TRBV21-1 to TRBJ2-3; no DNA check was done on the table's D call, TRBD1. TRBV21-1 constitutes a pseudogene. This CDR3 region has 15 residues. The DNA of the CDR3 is TGTGCCAGCAGCCCCGACAGATCTAGCACAGATACGCAGTATTTT. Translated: CASSPDRSSTDTQYF.

The CDR3 loop reads CATSAGQIDYEQYF. The DNA for the CDR3 is TGTGCCACCAGCGCTGGACAGATAGACTACGAGCAGTACTTC. The rearrangement joins TRBV15 to TRBJ2-7; D may be TRBD1 (6 bases). The CDR3 sequence is 14 residues long. V gave up 5 bases and J gave up 3 bases, with 14 bases separating them. Germline V lookup: CDR1 LNHNV, CDR2 YYDKDF (reference sequence).

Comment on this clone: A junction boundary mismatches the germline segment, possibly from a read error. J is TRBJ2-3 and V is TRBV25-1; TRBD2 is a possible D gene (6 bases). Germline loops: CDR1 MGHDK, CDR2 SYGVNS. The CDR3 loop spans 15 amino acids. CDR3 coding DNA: TGTGCCAGCAGTGAATACCGAACTAGCACGGATACGCAGTATTTT. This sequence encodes CASSEYRTSTDTQYF.

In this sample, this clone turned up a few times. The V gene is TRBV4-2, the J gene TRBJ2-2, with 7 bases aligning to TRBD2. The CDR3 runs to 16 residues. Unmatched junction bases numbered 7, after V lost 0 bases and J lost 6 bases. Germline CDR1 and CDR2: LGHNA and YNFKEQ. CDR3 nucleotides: TGTGCCAGCAGCCAAGATGGCGGGAGCGGTTCCGGGGAGCTGTTTTTT. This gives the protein CASSQDGGSGSGELFF.

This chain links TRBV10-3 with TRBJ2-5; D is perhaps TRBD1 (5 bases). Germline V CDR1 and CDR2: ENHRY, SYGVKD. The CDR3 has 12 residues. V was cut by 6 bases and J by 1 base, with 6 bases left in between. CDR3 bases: TGTGCCATCAGGGACACCCAAGAGACCCAGTACTTC. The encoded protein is CAIRDTQETQYF.

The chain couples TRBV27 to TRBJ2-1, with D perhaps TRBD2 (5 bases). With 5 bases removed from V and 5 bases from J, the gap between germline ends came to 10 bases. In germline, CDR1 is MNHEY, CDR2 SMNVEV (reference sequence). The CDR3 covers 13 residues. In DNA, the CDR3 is TGTGCCAGCAGTGGGGAGTACAACAATGAGCAGTTCTTC. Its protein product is CASSGEYNNEQFF.

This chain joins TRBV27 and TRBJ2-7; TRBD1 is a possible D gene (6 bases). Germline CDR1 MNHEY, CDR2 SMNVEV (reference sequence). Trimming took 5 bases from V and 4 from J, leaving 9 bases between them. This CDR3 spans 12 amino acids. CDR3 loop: CASSTTGYEQYF. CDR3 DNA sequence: TGTGCCAGCAGTACAACAGGGTACGAGCAGTACTTC.

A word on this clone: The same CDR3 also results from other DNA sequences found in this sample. The CDR3 nucleotides are TGTGCCAGCAACAGACAGGGCCCAAACACTGAAGCTTTCTTT. It encodes CASNRQGPNTEAFF. This sequence joins TRBV27 and TRBJ1-1; TRBD1 matches at 7 bases. The CDR3 is made up of 14 amino acids. From germline, CDR1 is MNHEY and CDR2 SMNVEV (reference sequence). The V gene end was trimmed by 7 bases and the J gene end by 2 bases; junction bases not matched to a gene: 7.

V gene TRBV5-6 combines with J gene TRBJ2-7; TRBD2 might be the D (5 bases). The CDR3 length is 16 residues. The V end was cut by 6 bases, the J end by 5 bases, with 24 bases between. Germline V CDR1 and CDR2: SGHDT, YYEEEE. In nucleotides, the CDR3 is TGTGCCAGCACCCAGGAGAGGTACGGGCTTAGCGACGAGCAGTACTTC. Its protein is CASTQERYGLSDEQYF.

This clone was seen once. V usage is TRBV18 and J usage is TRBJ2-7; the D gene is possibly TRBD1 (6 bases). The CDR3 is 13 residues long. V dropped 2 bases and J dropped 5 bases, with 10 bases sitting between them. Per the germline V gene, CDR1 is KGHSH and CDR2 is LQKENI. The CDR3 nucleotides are TGTGCCAGCTCACCAACATCAGGGGACGAGCAGTACTTC. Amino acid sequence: CASSPTSGDEQYF.

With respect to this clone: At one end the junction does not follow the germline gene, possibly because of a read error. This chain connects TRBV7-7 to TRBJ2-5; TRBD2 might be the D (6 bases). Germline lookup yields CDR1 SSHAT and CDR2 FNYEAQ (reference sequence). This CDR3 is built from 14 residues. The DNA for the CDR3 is TGTGCTAGCAGCGCAGGAGGGACGTCGGAGACCCAGTACTTC. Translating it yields CASSAGGTSETQYF.